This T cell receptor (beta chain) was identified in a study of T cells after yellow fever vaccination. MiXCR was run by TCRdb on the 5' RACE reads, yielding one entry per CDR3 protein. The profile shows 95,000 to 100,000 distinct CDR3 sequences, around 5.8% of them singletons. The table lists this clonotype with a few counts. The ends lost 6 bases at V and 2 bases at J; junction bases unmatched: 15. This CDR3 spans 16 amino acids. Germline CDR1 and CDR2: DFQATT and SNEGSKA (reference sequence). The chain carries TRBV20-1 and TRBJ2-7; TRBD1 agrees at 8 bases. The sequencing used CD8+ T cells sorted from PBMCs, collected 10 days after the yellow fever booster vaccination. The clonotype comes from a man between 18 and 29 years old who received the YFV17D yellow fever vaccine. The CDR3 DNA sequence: TGCAGTGCCGTAGACGTGTTCGGACAGGGTCCCTACGAGCAGTACGTC. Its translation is CSAVDVFGQGPYEQYV.